A single count supports the clone carrying this TCR beta chain. Only in-frame clones appear in the TCRdb table, and some are missing; sequencing was by immunoSEQ multiplex PCR. The table lists tens of thousands of clones, approximately 90% of them singletons. This entry is derived from a study of T cells in localized non-small cell lung cancer. This CDR3 region has 11 residues. Trimming removed 5 bases at V and 8 bases at J, with 10 bases between. Looked up from germline, CDR1 is MNHNY and CDR2 is SVGAGI (reference sequence). Specimen: peripheral blood, collected before any cancer treatment. The clonotype comes from a woman aged 35 to 75 with stage I squamous cell lung carcinoma. The genes are TRBV6-6 and TRBJ2-7; maybe TRBD1 (5 bases). CDR3 nucleotides: TGTGCCAGCAGTGACCAGGGTCAGCAGTACTTC. Translated, it gives CASSDQGQQYF.